This TCR beta chain was found in a study of T cell clones after liver transplantation. Across the whole study: As an antigen-independent comparator, third-party-reactive TCRbeta sequences came from pre-transplant mixed lymphocyte reactions.

In its sample, this clone ranks as medium-sized. TCRdb keeps only in-frame clones here, not all; method: immunoSEQ multiplex PCR. Of about 20,000 clones listed, nearly 80% were seen once; the top ten hold roughly a third. The CDR3 is made up of 16 amino acids. The germline CDR1 and CDR2 sequences are MGHRA and YSYEKL. With 2 bases removed from V and 3 bases from J, the gap between germline ends came to 16 bases. The sequenced sample was CD8+ T cells from blood, obtained around 4.5 years after liver transplant. This clonotype was obtained from a human patient who received a liver transplant. Some of these T cells may belong to the graft donor. The chain couples TRBV4-1 to TRBJ1-1; a weak D match, TRBD1 (6 bases). This CDR3 reads CASSQTAGTPDTEAFF. Written as DNA, the CDR3 is TGCGCCAGCAGCCAAACTGCCGGGACACCCGACACTGAAGCTTTCTTT.